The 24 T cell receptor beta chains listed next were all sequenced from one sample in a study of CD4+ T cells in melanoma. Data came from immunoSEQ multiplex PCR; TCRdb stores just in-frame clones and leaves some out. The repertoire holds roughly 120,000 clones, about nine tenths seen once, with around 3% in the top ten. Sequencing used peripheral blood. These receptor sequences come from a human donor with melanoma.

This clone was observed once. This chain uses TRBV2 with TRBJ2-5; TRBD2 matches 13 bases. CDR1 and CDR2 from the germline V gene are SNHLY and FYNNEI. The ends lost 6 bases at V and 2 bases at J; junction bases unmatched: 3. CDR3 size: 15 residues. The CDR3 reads CASRPGLAGQETQYF. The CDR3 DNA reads TGTGCCAGCAGACCGGGACTAGCGGGACAAGAGACCCAGTACTTC.

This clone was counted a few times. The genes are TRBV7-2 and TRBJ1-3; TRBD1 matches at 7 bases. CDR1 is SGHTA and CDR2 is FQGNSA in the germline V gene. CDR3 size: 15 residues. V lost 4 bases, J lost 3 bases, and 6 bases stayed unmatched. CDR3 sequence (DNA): TGTGCCAGCAGCTCAAGACAGGGATTTGGAAACACCATATATTTT. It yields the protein CASSSRQGFGNTIYF.

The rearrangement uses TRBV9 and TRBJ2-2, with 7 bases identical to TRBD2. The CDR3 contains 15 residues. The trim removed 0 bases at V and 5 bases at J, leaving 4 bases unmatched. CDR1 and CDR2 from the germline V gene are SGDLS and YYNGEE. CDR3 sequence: CASSVVGEGTGELFF. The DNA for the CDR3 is TGTGCCAGCAGCGTAGTAGGGGAGGGGACCGGGGAGCTGTTTTTT.

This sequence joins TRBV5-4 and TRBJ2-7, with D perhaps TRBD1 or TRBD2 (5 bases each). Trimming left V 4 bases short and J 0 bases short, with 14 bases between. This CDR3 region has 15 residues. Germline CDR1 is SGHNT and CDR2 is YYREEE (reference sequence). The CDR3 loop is CASSLLRDDSYEQYF. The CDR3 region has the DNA TGTGCCAGCAGCCTCCTCCGGGACGACTCCTACGAGCAGTACTTC.

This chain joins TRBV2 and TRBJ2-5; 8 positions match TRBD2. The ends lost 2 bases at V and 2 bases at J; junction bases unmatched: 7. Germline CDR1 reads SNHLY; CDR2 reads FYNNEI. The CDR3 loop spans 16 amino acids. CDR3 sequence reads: CASSEYLAGPQETQYF. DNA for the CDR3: TGTGCCAGCAGTGAATATCTAGCGGGCCCACAAGAGACCCAGTACTTC.

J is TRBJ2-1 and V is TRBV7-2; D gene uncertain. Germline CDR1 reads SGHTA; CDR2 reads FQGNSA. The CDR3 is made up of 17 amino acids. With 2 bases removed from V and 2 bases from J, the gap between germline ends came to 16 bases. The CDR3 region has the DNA TGTGCCAGCAGCTTACTTGGGCCCCGGCAAACCTACAATGAGCAGTTCTTC. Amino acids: CASSLLGPRQTYNEQFF.

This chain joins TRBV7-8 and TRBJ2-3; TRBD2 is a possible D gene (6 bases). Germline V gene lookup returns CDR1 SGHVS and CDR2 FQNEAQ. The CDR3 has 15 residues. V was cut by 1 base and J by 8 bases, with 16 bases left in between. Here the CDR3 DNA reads TGTGCCAGCAGCTTAGATGGCGGGGATAGGGGTACGCAGTATTTT. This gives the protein CASSLDGGDRGTQYF.

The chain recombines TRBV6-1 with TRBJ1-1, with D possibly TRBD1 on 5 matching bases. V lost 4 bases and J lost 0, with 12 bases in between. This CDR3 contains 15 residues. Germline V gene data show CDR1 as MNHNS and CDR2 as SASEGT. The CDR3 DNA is TGTGCCAGCAGTGGTCCCAGGGAAATGAACACTGAAGCTTTCTTT. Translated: CASSGPREMNTEAFF.

The CDR3 is CASAGEGYEQYF. CDR3 sequence (DNA): TGTGCCAGCGCAGGGGAGGGCTACGAGCAGTACTTC. The chain couples TRBV6-5 to TRBJ2-7; the D gene is possibly TRBD2 (7 bases). Germline assignment: CDR1 MNHEY and CDR2 SVGAGI. This CDR3 region has 12 residues. V was pared by 8 bases and J by 3 bases, with 11 bases between.

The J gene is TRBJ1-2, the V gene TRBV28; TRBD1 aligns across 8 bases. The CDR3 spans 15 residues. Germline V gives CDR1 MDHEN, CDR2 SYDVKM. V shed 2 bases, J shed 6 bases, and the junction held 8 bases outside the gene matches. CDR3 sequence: CASSLQLGQGHGYTF. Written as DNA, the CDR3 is TGTGCCAGCAGTTTACAGCTCGGACAGGGCCATGGCTACACCTTC.

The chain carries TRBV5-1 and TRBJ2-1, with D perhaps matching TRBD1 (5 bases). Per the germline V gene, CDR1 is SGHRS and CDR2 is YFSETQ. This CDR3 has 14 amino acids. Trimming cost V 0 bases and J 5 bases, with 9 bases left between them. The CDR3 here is CASSLGQRDNEQFF. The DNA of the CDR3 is TGCGCCAGCAGCTTGGGACAGCGTGACAATGAGCAGTTCTTC.

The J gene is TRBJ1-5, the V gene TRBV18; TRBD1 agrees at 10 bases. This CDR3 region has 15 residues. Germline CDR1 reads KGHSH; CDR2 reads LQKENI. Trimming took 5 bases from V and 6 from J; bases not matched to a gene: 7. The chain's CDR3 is CASSTGTGASQPQHF. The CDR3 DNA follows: TGTGCCAGCTCAACCGGGACAGGGGCGTCTCAGCCCCAGCATTTT. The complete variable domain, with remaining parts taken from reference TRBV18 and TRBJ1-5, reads NAGVMQNPRHLVRRRGQEARLRCSPMKGHSHVYWYRQLPEEGLKFMVYLQKENIIDESGMPKERFSAEFPKEGPSILRIQQVVRGDSAAYFCASSTGTGASQPQHFGDGTRLSIL.

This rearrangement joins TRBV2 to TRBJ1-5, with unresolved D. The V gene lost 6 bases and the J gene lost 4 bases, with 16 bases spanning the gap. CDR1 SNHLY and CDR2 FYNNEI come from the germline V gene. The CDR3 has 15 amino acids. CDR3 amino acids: CASRVRVGPNQPQHF. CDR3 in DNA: TGTGCCAGCAGAGTAAGGGTAGGGCCAAATCAGCCCCAGCATTTT.

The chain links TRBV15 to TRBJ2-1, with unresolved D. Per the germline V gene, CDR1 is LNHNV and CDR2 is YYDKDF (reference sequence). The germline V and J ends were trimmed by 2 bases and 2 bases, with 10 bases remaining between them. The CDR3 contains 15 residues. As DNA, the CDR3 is TGTGCCACCAGCAGACTTCTGGGGACCTACAATGAGCAGTTCTTC. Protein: CATSRLLGTYNEQFF.

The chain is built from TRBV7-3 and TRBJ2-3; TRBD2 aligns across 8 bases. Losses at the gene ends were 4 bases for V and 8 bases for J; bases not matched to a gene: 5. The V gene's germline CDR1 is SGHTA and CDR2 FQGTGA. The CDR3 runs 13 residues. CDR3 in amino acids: CASSYRGGGTQYF. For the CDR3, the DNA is TGTGCCAGCAGCTACCGGGGGGGTGGTACGCAGTATTTT.

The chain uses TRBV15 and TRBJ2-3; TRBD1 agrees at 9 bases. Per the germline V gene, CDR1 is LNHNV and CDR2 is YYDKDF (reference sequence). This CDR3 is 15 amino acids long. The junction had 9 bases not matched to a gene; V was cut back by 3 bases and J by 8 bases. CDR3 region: CATSRGGTGKGTQYF. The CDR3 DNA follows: TGTGCCACCAGCAGGGGGGGGACAGGGAAAGGTACGCAGTATTTT.

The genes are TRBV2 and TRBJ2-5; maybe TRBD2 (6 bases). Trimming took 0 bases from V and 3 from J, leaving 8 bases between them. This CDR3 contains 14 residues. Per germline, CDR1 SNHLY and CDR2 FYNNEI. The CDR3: CASSEAPGEETQYF. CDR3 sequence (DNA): TGTGCCAGCAGTGAAGCTCCGGGAGAAGAGACCCAGTACTTC.

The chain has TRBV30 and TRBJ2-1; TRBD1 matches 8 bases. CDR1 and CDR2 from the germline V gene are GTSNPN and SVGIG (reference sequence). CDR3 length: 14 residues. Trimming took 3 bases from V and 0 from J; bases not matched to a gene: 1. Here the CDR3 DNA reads TGTGCCTGGAGGGACAGGGTCTCCTACAATGAGCAGTTCTTC. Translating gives CAWRDRVSYNEQFF.

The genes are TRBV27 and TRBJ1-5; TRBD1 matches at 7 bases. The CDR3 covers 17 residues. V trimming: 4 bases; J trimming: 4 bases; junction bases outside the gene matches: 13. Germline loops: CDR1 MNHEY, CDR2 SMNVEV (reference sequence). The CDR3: CASSSGGGTDINQPQHF. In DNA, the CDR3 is TGTGCCAGCAGTTCGGGGGGAGGGACAGACATAAATCAGCCCCAGCATTTT.

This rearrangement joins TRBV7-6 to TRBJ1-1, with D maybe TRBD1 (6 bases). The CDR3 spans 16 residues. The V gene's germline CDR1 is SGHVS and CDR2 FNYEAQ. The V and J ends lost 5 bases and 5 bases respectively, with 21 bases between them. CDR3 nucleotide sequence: TGTGCCAGCAGCCAAAGGGTAGGTTCAGGGGAGACTGAAGCTTTCTTT. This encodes CASSQRVGSGETEAFF.

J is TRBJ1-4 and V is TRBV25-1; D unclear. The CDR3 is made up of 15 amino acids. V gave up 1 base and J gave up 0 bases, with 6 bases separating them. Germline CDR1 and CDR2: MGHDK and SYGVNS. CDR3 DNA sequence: TGTGCCAGCAGTGAATGGGCCGCAACTAATGAAAAACTGTTTTTT. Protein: CASSEWAATNEKLFF.

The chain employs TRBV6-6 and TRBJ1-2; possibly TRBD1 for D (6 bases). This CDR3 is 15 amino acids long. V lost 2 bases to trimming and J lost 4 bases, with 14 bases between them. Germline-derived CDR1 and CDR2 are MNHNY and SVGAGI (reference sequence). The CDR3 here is CASSYRQETLYGYTF. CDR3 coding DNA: TGTGCCAGCAGTTACCGACAGGAAACTCTCTATGGCTACACCTTC.

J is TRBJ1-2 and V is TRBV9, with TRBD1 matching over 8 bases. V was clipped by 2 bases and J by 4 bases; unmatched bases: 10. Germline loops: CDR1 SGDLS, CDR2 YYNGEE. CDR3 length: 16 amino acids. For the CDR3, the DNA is TGTGCCAGCAGCGTTGCAGGGGGCGCGGAAATCTATGGCTACACCTTC. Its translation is CASSVAGGAEIYGYTF. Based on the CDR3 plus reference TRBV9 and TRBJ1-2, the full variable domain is DSGVTQTPKHLITATGQRVTLRCSPRSGDLSVYWYQQSLDQGLQFLIQYYNGEERAKGNILERFSAQQFPDLHSELNLSSLELGDSALYFCASSVAGGAEIYGYTFGSGTRLTVV.

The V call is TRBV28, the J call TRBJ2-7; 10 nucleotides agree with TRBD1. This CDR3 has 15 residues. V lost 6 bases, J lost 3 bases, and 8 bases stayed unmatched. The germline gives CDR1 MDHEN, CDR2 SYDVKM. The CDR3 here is CASSRRQGAIYEQYF. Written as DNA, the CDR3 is TGTGCCAGCAGCCGCCGACAGGGGGCGATCTACGAGCAGTACTTC.